This T cell receptor beta chain is drawn from a study of shared clonotypes between healthy human individuals. V was shortened by 5 bases and J by 3 bases, with 14 bases between the two germline ends. The CDR3 has 14 residues. In germline, CDR1 is SGHVS, CDR2 FQNEAQ. On this clone: The antigen is not known.

Study outcomes and limitations: Clonotype sharing across a handful of donors was observed for around 5% of naive CD4 clonotypes.

TCRdb keeps only in-frame clones here, not all; method: immunoSEQ multiplex PCR. The data hold about 1.5 million clones, with around 95% observed a single time. The chain carries TRBV7-8 and TRBJ2-7; D is ambiguous. The sequenced sample consisted of naive CD4+ T cells sorted from blood. Subset noted: CD45RA+ positively selected. This TCR was recovered from a man younger than 40 in good health. The CDR3 bases are TGTGCCAGCAGCCCAAGTAACCGTGTCTACGAGCAGTACTTC. It encodes CASSPSNRVYEQYF.